Below are 8 T cell receptor beta chains sequenced from a single sample in a study of lymphopenia after photon versus proton radiotherapy (dated by TCRdb to between 2018 and 2021). To prepare the library, the immunoSEQ multiplex PCR assay was applied. TCRdb provides this immuneACCESS table in a form limited to in-frame rearrangements. Some clones are lacking; in checked studies, under half of them reflect an unresolved V gene, and why the rest are absent is not known. Here the sample has 50,000 to 60,000 clones; roughly nine tenths occur a single time. The ten largest clones capture roughly 18% of the sample. Specimen: peripheral blood, collected from a patient treated with photon-based radiotherapy. These receptors came from a woman aged 40 to 50 with cholangiocarcinoma.

The chain has TRBV7-9 and TRBJ2-1; D might be TRBD1 (5 bases). The CDR3 loop spans 13 amino acids. Trimming left V 2 bases short and J 8 bases short, with 10 bases between. CDR1 is SEHNR, CDR2 FQNEAQ, per germline (reference sequence). The CDR3 spells CASSLSGIDEQFF. The CDR3 region has the DNA TGTGCCAGCAGCTTATCAGGGATCGATGAGCAGTTCTTC.

V is TRBV10-1 and J is TRBJ2-7; 8 bases map to TRBD1. V dropped 6 bases and J dropped 3; count of bases not matched to a gene: 4. Germline V gene data show CDR1 as WNHNN and CDR2 as SYGVQD (reference sequence). The length of the CDR3 is 13 residues. CDR3 loop: CASSRDRSYEQYF. In DNA form, the CDR3 reads TGCGCCAGCAGCCGGGACAGGAGCTACGAGCAGTACTTC.

The rearrangement uses TRBV19 and TRBJ2-3; TRBD2 matches at 8 bases. CDR1 LNHDA and CDR2 SQIVND come from the germline V gene (reference sequence). This CDR3 comprises 15 residues. With V trimmed by 5 bases and J by 1 base, 5 bases remained unmatched. The CDR3 is CASSWSGGGTDTQYF. The CDR3 coding sequence is TGTGCCAGTAGTTGGAGCGGGGGTGGCACAGATACGCAGTATTTT.

The chain has TRBV2 and TRBJ1-2, with D tentatively TRBD1 (5 bases). Per germline, CDR1 SNHLY and CDR2 FYNNEI. The V end was cut by 2 bases, the J end by 7 bases, with 14 bases between. The CDR3 is made up of 14 amino acids. The CDR3 nucleotides are TGTGCCAGCAGTGAACTTCTGGGGACGTCTGGCTACACCTTC. Protein sequence: CASSELLGTSGYTF.

The CDR3 region is CASSVRLAGGWAEQFF. The DNA for the CDR3 is TGTGCCAGCAGCGTAAGATTAGCGGGAGGGTGGGCTGAGCAGTTCTTC. The genes are TRBV9 and TRBJ2-1, with 11 nucleotides matching TRBD2. The CDR3 runs 16 residues. CDR1 is SGDLS, CDR2 YYNGEE, per germline. Germline trimming cut 1 base from V and 9 bases from J; bases unmatched to any gene: 9.

This chain links TRBV27 with TRBJ1-2; the match to TRBD1 covers 7 bases. The CDR3 runs 14 residues. Per the germline V gene, CDR1 is MNHEY and CDR2 is SMNVEV (reference sequence). V was pared by 8 bases and J by 9 bases, with 15 bases of the junction left unmatched. The CDR3 coding sequence is TGTGCCAGCTCGCCGTTAGGCCAGGGGGTTAGCTACACCTTC. Translating gives CASSPLGQGVSYTF.

The rearrangement joins TRBV28 to TRBJ2-1; D gene unclear. This CDR3 is 11 amino acids long. The germline CDR1 and CDR2 sequences are MDHEN and SYDVKM. Between the trimmed V and J ends, which lost 6 bases and 8 bases, there was a span of 8 bases. CDR3 in DNA: TGTGCCAGCAGCTCATACTATGAGCAGTTCTTC. Residues: CASSSYYEQFF.

J is TRBJ1-2 and V is TRBV6-5, with TRBD1 identical over 8 bases. Germline CDR1 and CDR2: MNHEY and SVGAGI. Trimming at V came to 2 bases and at J to 8 bases, leaving 4 bases not matched to a gene. The CDR3 extends over 13 amino acids. CDR3 loop: CASSYGQGGGYTF. The CDR3 DNA sequence: TGTGCCAGCAGTTACGGACAGGGAGGAGGCTACACCTTC.